These 30 T cell receptor beta chains were sequenced from one sample in a study of cytomegalovirus exposure and HLA in healthy donors. The PCR ran on 60 Vbeta and 13 Jbeta primers. Measured with immunoSEQ multiplex PCR; TCRdb has only the in-frame clones, and not every one. The table lists about 140,000 clones, just under 85% of them singletons. The specimen sequenced was PBMCs. The receptors here all came from a middle-aged man in good health and CMV-seropositive.

The rearrangement links TRBV5-5 to TRBJ2-7; 7 bases line up with TRBD2. This CDR3 contains 15 residues. Germline loops: CDR1 SGHKS, CDR2 YYEKEE (reference sequence). J gave up 2 bases and V 2 bases, and 7 bases lay outside the gene matches. DNA of the CDR3: TGTGCCAGCAGCTTTGATCCGGCGGGGGCCTACGAGCAGTACTTC. The encoded protein is CASSFDPAGAYEQYF.

The gene calls are TRBV19 and TRBJ1-2; 8 positions match TRBD1. The CDR3 is made up of 15 amino acids. Losses at the gene ends were 10 bases for V and 8 bases for J; bases not matched to a gene: 18. Looked up from germline, CDR1 is LNHDA and CDR2 is SQIVND (reference sequence). Here the CDR3 reads CATARARAGGEGYTF. The CDR3 DNA follows: TGTGCCACCGCCCGAGCTCGGGCAGGGGGCGAGGGCTACACCTTC.

The count of this clone is one. This chain uses TRBV27 with TRBJ2-1; 11 nucleotides match TRBD1. The CDR3 totals 16 residues. The germline gives CDR1 MNHEY, CDR2 SMNVEV (reference sequence). With 5 bases clipped from V and 5 bases from J, the junction kept 8 bases outside the gene matches. In nucleotides, the CDR3 is TGTGCCAGCAGTACCACCGGGACAGGGGGGGACAATGAGCAGTTCTTC. Protein product: CASSTTGTGGDNEQFF.

The chain employs TRBV5-1 and TRBJ2-1, with TRBD2 identical over 8 bases. Germline CDR1 reads SGHRS; CDR2 reads YFSETQ. This CDR3 has 15 amino acids. The J segment lost 7 bases and the V segment lost 0 bases, leaving 6 bases of the junction unmatched. The CDR3 here is CASSLEAGDWNEQFF. CDR3 sequence (DNA): TGCGCCAGCAGCTTGGAAGCGGGGGACTGGAATGAGCAGTTCTTC.

Only a few counts were recorded for this clone. The chain employs TRBV11-3 and TRBJ1-1; D is unresolved. CDR3 length equals 15 residues. V gave up 4 bases and J gave up 1 base, with 13 bases separating them. Germline V lookup: CDR1 SGHNT, CDR2 YENEEA. CDR3 sequence reads: CASSYPSRENTEAFF. CDR3 nucleotide sequence: TGTGCCAGCAGCTACCCATCTCGAGAGAACACTGAAGCTTTCTTT.

The V gene is TRBV4-1, the J gene TRBJ2-1; 7 bases agree with TRBD2. V trimming: 4 bases; J trimming: 10 bases; junction bases outside the gene matches: 7. CDR3 size: 13 residues. Germline V gene sequence: CDR1 MGHRA, CDR2 YSYEKL. The chain's CDR3 is CASSRPTSDEQFF. The CDR3 DNA follows: TGCGCCAGCAGCCGTCCCACTAGCGACGAGCAGTTCTTC.

The rearrangement joins TRBV18 to TRBJ1-1, with 7 bases identical to TRBD1. Germline CDR1 reads KGHSH; CDR2 reads LQKENI. CDR3 length equals 13 residues. V lost 2 bases and J lost 3; bases outside the gene matches: 0. CDR3 coding DNA: TGTGCCAGCTCACCAACAGGGGACACTGAAGCTTTCTTT. Amino acid sequence: CASSPTGDTEAFF.

With regard to this clone: This CDR3 is also generated by other DNA sequences in the sample. The chain recombines TRBV29-1 with TRBJ2-1; the match to TRBD2 covers 9 bases. The CDR3 length is 14 residues. CDR1 and CDR2 (germline): SQVTM, ANQGSEA. The ends lost 4 bases at V and 2 bases at J; junction bases unmatched: 3. The CDR3 region is CSVGRGGPYNEQFF. In DNA form, the CDR3 reads TGCAGCGTTGGGCGGGGGGGCCCCTACAATGAGCAGTTCTTC.

In nucleotides, the CDR3 is TGTGCCAGCAGTTTCCAGGGACAGGGCACTGAAGCTTTCTTT. Encoded protein: CASSFQGQGTEAFF. This chain joins TRBV6-1 and TRBJ1-1, with 9 bases matching TRBD1. Germline CDR1 reads MNHNS; CDR2 reads SASEGT. The CDR3 runs to 14 residues. Losses at the gene ends were 5 bases for V and 4 bases for J; bases not matched to a gene: 5.

This rearrangement joins TRBV10-3 to TRBJ1-1, with 7 bases aligning to TRBD1. V shed 6 bases, J shed 3 bases, and the junction held 7 bases outside the gene matches. There are 14 residues in the CDR3. Looked up from germline, CDR1 is ENHRY and CDR2 is SYGVKD. This CDR3 is CAIRDSRGDTEAFF. The CDR3 nucleotides are TGTGCCATCAGGGACTCCAGGGGGGACACTGAAGCTTTCTTT.

This sequence joins TRBV5-4 and TRBJ2-1; 7 nucleotides match TRBD2. J lost 6 bases, V lost 0 bases, and 12 bases had no gene match. The V gene's germline CDR1 is SGHNT and CDR2 YYREEE (reference sequence). CDR3 length equals 17 residues. The CDR3 sequence is CASSLGWREQRGNEQFF. The CDR3 nucleotides read TGTGCCAGCAGCTTGGGATGGCGGGAGCAAAGGGGCAATGAGCAGTTCTTC.

This clone was recorded a few times. The chain links TRBV7-9 to TRBJ2-3; TRBD2 agrees at 13 bases. V was clipped by 1 base and J by 4 bases; unmatched bases: 5. This CDR3 has 17 amino acids. CDR1 SEHNR and CDR2 FQNEAQ come from the germline V gene (reference sequence). In DNA form, the CDR3 reads TGTGCCAGCAGCTTAGGTCGGACTAGCGGGAGCCCAGATACGCAGTATTTT. Encoded protein: CASSLGRTSGSPDTQYF.

This clone appeared a few times. The rearrangement joins TRBV25-1 to TRBJ2-1; D may be TRBD2 (6 bases). The CDR3 is made up of 15 amino acids. Germline V lookup: CDR1 MGHDK, CDR2 SYGVNS. V lost 2 bases and J lost 8, with 16 bases in between. CDR3 in amino acids: CASSEGGAGGDEQFF. As DNA, the CDR3 is TGTGCCAGCAGTGAAGGAGGAGCGGGCGGCGATGAGCAGTTCTTC.

The rearrangement links TRBV14 to TRBJ1-2, with a weak D call TRBD1 (5 bases). CDR1 is SGHDN, CDR2 FVKESK, per germline. V lost 2 bases to trimming and J lost 6 bases, with 13 bases between them. CDR3 length: 14 amino acids. This CDR3 is CASSQKDGAHGYTF. The CDR3 DNA sequence: TGTGCCAGCAGCCAAAAGGATGGGGCCCATGGCTACACCTTC.

This chain uses TRBV7-9 with TRBJ1-6; D not resolved. With 1 base removed from V and 10 bases from J, the gap between germline ends came to 5 bases. This CDR3 spans 12 amino acids. Germline CDR1 reads SEHNR; CDR2 reads FQNEAQ (reference sequence). In DNA form, the CDR3 reads TGTGCCAGCAGCTTAGGGGAGTCACCCCTCCACTTT. Its protein is CASSLGESPLHF.

This chain joins TRBV5-1 and TRBJ1-2, with TRBD1 matching over 8 bases. The CDR3 is 14 residues long. The junction had 8 bases not matched to a gene; V was cut back by 4 bases and J by 6 bases. The germline V gene encodes CDR1 SGHRS and CDR2 YFSETQ. The CDR3 loop reads CASSLWTGLDGYTF. The DNA for the CDR3 is TGCGCCAGCAGCCTGTGGACAGGGTTGGATGGCTACACCTTC.

This rearrangement joins TRBV7-9 to TRBJ1-2, with D perhaps matching TRBD1 (5 bases). Germline CDR1 reads SEHNR; CDR2 reads FQNEAQ (reference sequence). The length of the CDR3 is 15 residues. The V end was cut by 1 base, the J end by 4 bases, with 13 bases between. This CDR3 is CASSLEVSRGYGYTF. DNA for the CDR3: TGTGCCAGCAGCTTAGAAGTCTCAAGGGGCTATGGCTACACCTTC.

The V call is TRBV4-3, the J call TRBJ1-3; D gene unclear. CDR1 and CDR2 (germline): LGHNA, YSLEER. The length of the CDR3 is 18 residues. The V gene lost 2 bases and the J gene lost 0 bases, with 17 bases spanning the gap. CDR3 loop: CASSQREVGAGSGNTIYF. The CDR3 DNA follows: TGCGCCAGCAGCCAACGCGAGGTGGGCGCGGGCTCTGGAAACACCATATATTTT.

CDR3 DNA sequence: TGCGCCAGCAGCCAAGTCCTACAGGGGGCTAATGAAAAACTGTTTTTT. This translates into CASSQVLQGANEKLFF. The rearrangement uses TRBV4-3 and TRBJ1-4; 8 nucleotides agree with TRBD1. The CDR3 runs to 16 residues. Per the germline V gene, CDR1 is LGHNA and CDR2 is YSLEER. The J segment lost 3 bases and the V segment lost 1 base, leaving 4 bases of the junction unmatched.

This clone was seen just once. The V gene is TRBV27, the J gene TRBJ2-7; TRBD2 aligns across 12 bases. There are 15 residues in the CDR3. The V segment lost 8 bases and the J segment 5 bases; nucleotides outside the gene matches: 10. Germline lookup yields CDR1 MNHEY and CDR2 SMNVEV (reference sequence). CDR3 DNA sequence: TGTGCCAGCCGTCGACTAGCGGGAGTAGTCAACGAGCAGTACTTC. This translates into CASRRLAGVVNEQYF.

CDR3: CAWAGQGNTEAFF. Written as DNA, the CDR3 is TGTGCCTGGGCGGGACAGGGGAACACTGAAGCTTTCTTT. V and J are TRBV30 and TRBJ1-1, with TRBD1 matching 9 bases. In germline, CDR1 is GTSNPN, CDR2 SVGIG (reference sequence). CDR3 length: 13 amino acids. The trim removed 5 bases at V and 1 base at J, leaving 2 bases unmatched.

V and J are TRBV7-3 and TRBJ2-3; 7 nucleotides align to TRBD2. The CDR3 runs 15 residues. Trimming cost V 7 bases and J 0 bases; bases outside gene matches: 7. The germline V gene encodes CDR1 SGHTA and CDR2 FQGTGA. In nucleotides, the CDR3 is TGTGCCAGCACCCCAGCGGGATTTAGCACAGATACGCAGTATTTT. Translating gives CASTPAGFSTDTQYF.

This chain connects TRBV6-1 to TRBJ1-1; unclear D gene. The CDR3 has 11 residues. Per germline, CDR1 MNHNS and CDR2 SASEGT. V shed 8 bases and J shed 7 bases, with 11 bases lying between them. This chain's CDR3 is CASGASIEAFF. Written as DNA, the CDR3 is TGTGCCAGCGGAGCGTCTATTGAAGCTTTCTTT.

The chain combines TRBV7-9 with TRBJ2-1; 8 bases line up with TRBD2. CDR3 length: 16 amino acids. The germline V gene has CDR1 SEHNR and CDR2 FQNEAQ (reference sequence). V shed 5 bases, J shed 9 bases, and the junction held 15 bases outside the gene matches. DNA for the CDR3: TGTGCCAGCAGCCCAGTCGGGGGACTAGTCGCGGGTGAGCAGTTCTTC. This encodes CASSPVGGLVAGEQFF.

This chain uses TRBV11-1 with TRBJ1-5, with 9 bases that match TRBD1. Germline V lookup: CDR1 SGHAT, CDR2 FQDESV (reference sequence). The CDR3 is 17 residues long. Trimming cost V 1 base and J 5 bases; bases outside gene matches: 9. The CDR3 is CASSLGWGDRDDQPQHF. In nucleotides, the CDR3 is TGTGCCAGCAGCTTAGGTTGGGGGGACAGGGATGATCAGCCCCAGCATTTT.

The V gene is TRBV7-2, the J gene TRBJ1-2; 8 bases align to TRBD1. The V gene end was trimmed by 0 bases and the J gene end by 3 bases; junction bases not matched to a gene: 3. The CDR3 spans 15 residues. Germline CDR1 reads SGHTA; CDR2 reads FQGNSA. The CDR3 DNA follows: TGTGCCAGCAGCTTAGCTCAGGGGGCACACTATGGCTACACCTTC. It translates to CASSLAQGAHYGYTF.

This clone has a single count. The CDR3 coding sequence is TGTGCCAGCAGCTTACTACGTGCAAGCAGGGGCATCGACGAGCAGTACTTC. It specifies CASSLLRASRGIDEQYF. This chain connects TRBV7-9 to TRBJ2-7; possible D gene TRBD1, 6 bases. This CDR3 spans 17 amino acids. CDR1 is SEHNR, CDR2 FQNEAQ, per germline (reference sequence). V was pared by 2 bases and J by 5 bases, with 22 bases between.

The rearrangement links TRBV27 to TRBJ2-7; D is uncertain. Germline V gene sequence: CDR1 MNHEY, CDR2 SMNVEV (reference sequence). This CDR3 has 14 amino acids. The V and J ends lost 0 bases and 2 bases respectively, with 8 bases between them. In DNA, the CDR3 is TGTGCCAGCAGTTTATCGGCCAGAACCTACGAGCAGTACTTC. This codes for CASSLSARTYEQYF.

The rearrangement links TRBV18 to TRBJ2-3; 7 bases line up with TRBD2. Germline V lookup: CDR1 KGHSH, CDR2 LQKENI. V lost 0 bases and J lost 0; bases outside the gene matches: 0. The CDR3 length is 15 residues. CDR3 protein: CASSPPGGSTDTQYF. The CDR3 nucleotides read TGTGCCAGCTCACCACCGGGGGGGAGCACAGATACGCAGTATTTT. Based on the CDR3 plus reference TRBV18 and TRBJ2-3, the full variable domain is NAGVMQNPRHLVRRRGQEARLRCSPMKGHSHVYWYRQLPEEGLKFMVYLQKENIIDESGMPKERFSAEFPKEGPSILRIQQVVRGDSAAYFCASSPPGGSTDTQYFGPGTRLTVL.

This clone was picked up a small number of times. The V and J genes are TRBV2 and TRBJ1-5; D unresolved. The V end lost 8 bases, the J end lost 5 bases, and 13 bases lay between the germline ends. The CDR3 is 13 residues long. Germline assignment: CDR1 SNHLY and CDR2 FYNNEI. This chain's CDR3 is CASAPRADQPQHF. The DNA of the CDR3 is TGTGCCAGCGCTCCGCGGGCCGATCAGCCCCAGCATTTT.